This T cell receptor beta chain was recovered during a study of blood T cell repertoires in COVID-19. Some clones are missing from TCRdb's copy, which holds only in-frame ones; the method was immunoSEQ multiplex PCR. Among roughly 310,000 clones listed, almost 90% were seen once. This CDR3 spans 14 amino acids. Germline values: CDR1 MGHRA, CDR2 YSYEKL. V trimming: 3 bases; J trimming: 7 bases; junction bases outside the gene matches: 2. The TCR was taken from a woman aged 25 to 39 with COVID-19, enrolled during active disease. Sequences were obtained from peripheral blood. The V gene is TRBV4-1, the J gene TRBJ1-5; 11 bases line up with TRBD1. In nucleotides, the CDR3 is TGCGCCAGCAGCCATGGGGACAGGGGGCAGCCCCAGCATTTT. The encoded protein is CASSHGDRGQPQHF.